The TCR beta chain under discussion was sequenced for a study of CD8 T cells in ankylosing spondylitis. Study observations and caveats: Reportedly, matched ankylosing spondylitis synovial fluid was significantly enriched for disease-linked clones. What seemed typical of ankylosing spondylitis blood was a TCR beta motif built from several highly homologous variants.

V was clipped by 4 bases and J by 2 bases, with 11 bases between them. CDR3 length: 13 amino acids. Germline CDR1 is SQVTM and CDR2 is ANQGSEA. In making TCR beta libraries, quantitative 5'-RACE with molecular barcodes was used. TCRdb re-derived calls from the 5' RACE reads in MiXCR, one entry per CDR3 protein. Here the sample spans roughly 90,000 distinct CDR3 sequences, around 8.3% being singletons. This clonotype was detected many times. What it binds is unknown. The sequenced sample was blood, either unsorted or a sorted T cell fraction (not recorded which). The V call is TRBV29-1, the J call TRBJ1-2; TRBD1 might be the D (5 bases). This clonotype was sampled from a male donor with ankylosing spondylitis. The CDR3 DNA is TGCAGCGTTGCCAAAGGGGAGAACTATGGCTACACCTTC. Protein: CSVAKGENYGYTF. Combining the CDR3 with reference TRBV29-1 and TRBJ1-2 gives the whole variable domain SAVISQKPSRDICQRGTSLTIQCQVDSQVTMMFWYRQQPGQSLTLIATANQGSEATYESGFVIDKFPISRPNLTFSTLTVSNMSPEDSSIYLCSVAKGENYGYTFGSGTRLTVV.